Described below is a single T cell receptor (beta chain) sequence and its context. The CDR3 runs to 15 residues. J was trimmed by 6 bases and V by 1 base; bases with no gene match: 6. The germline gives CDR1 SGHRS, CDR2 YFSETQ. These data belong to a study of siplizumab effects on memory and regulatory T cells. Produced via immunoSEQ multiplex PCR; TCRdb's table is partial and in-frame only. This table has around 99,000 clones, about 90% appearing once. The receptor was isolated from a human donor in good health. The sequenced material came from Tregs sorted from blood. This rearrangement joins TRBV5-1 to TRBJ2-2, with TRBD2 matching 7 bases. The CDR3 protein is CASSLRGGGAGELFF. The CDR3, as DNA: TGCGCCAGCAGCTTGCGAGGCGGGGGAGCCGGGGAGCTGTTTTTT.